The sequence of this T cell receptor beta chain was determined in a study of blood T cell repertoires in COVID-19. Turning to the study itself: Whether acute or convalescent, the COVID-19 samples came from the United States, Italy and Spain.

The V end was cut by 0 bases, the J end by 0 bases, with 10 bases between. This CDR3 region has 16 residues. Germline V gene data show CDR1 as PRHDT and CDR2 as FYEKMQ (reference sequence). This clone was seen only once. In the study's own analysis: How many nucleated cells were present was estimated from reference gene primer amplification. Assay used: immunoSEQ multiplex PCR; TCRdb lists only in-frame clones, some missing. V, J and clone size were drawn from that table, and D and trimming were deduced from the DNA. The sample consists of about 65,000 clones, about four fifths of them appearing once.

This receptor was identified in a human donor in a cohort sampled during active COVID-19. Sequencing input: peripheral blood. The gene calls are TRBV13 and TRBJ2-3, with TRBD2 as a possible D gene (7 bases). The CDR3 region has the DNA TGTGCCAGCAGCTTAGGCGGGGGGCGTAGCACAGATACGCAGTATTTT. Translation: CASSLGGGRSTDTQYF. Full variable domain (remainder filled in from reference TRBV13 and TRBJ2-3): AAGVIQSPRHLIKEKRETATLKCYPIPRHDTVYWYQQGPGQDPQFLISFYEKMQSDKGSIPDRFSAQQFSDYHSELNMSSLELGDSALYFCASSLGGGRSTDTQYFGPGTRLTVL.